These 2 T cell receptor beta chains originate from one sample sequenced in a study of T cells of healthy individuals. Each CDR3 protein is one row after TCRdb ran MiXCR on the 5' RACE reads. The sample yields 40,000 to 45,000 distinct CDR3 sequences, about 5% seen once. The receptors were gathered from a human donor in good health.

This clonotype was detected ten times or more. V usage is TRBV20-1 and J usage is TRBJ1-5; TRBD1 is a possible D gene (6 bases). Deletions cut 3 bases from V and 5 bases from J, with 29 bases between. Germline V gives CDR1 DFQATT, CDR2 SNEGSKA (reference sequence). The CDR3 sequence is 19 residues long. The CDR3 region has the DNA TGCAGTGCTAGGCGGGGGGCGATGCGGATAACTACAAAAGATCAGCCCCAGCATTTT. This translates into CSARRGAMRITTKDQPQHF.

This clonotype was counted many times. This chain joins TRBV4-1 and TRBJ2-1, with a tentative D call TRBD1 (6 bases). Germline V gives CDR1 MGHRA, CDR2 YSYEKL. The V end lost 1 base, the J end lost 9 bases, and 19 bases lay between the germline ends. The CDR3 spans 16 residues. CDR3 coding DNA: TGCGCCAGCAGCCAAGGTACAGGGTCCACTCAACGTGAGCAGTTCTTC. This encodes CASSQGTGSTQREQFF.